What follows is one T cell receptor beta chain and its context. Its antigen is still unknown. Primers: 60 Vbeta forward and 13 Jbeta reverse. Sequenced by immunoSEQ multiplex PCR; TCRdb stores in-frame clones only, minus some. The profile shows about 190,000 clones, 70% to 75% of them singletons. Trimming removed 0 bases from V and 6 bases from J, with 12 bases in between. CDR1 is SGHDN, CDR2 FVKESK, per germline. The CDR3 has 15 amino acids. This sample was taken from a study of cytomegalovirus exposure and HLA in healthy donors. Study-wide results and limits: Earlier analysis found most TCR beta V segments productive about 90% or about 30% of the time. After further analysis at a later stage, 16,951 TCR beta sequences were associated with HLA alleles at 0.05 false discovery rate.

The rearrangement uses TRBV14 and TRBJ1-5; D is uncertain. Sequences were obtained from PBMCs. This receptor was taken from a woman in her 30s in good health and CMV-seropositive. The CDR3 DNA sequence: TGTGCCAGCAGCCAAGATTCAGCAGGTAGTCAGCCCCAGCATTTT. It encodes CASSQDSAGSQPQHF.